The clone carrying this TCR beta chain was found many times. The entry originates in a study of human T cells and chemical hapten exposure. Time point specified: patch test 1, 2 weeks after DPC sensitization. Treatment given: therapeutic diphenylcyclopropenone sensitization with weekly scalp DPC. Before extraction, the whole blood was not fractionated, and total RNA was taken from it. TCRdb reprocessed the RACE reads via MiXCR and lists one record per CDR3 protein. The table records around 34,000 distinct CDR3 sequences, over 5.5% of them present only once. The CDR3 is 14 amino acids. Trimming removed 2 bases at V and 2 bases at J, with 9 bases between.

This TCR was sampled from a woman in her twenties or thirties with alopecia areata. Some clones in this sample may be carry-over from other donors' samples. V and J are TRBV12-3 or TRBV12-4 and TRBJ1-1, with unresolved D. The sequencing used whole blood, collected in connection with sensitization to the hapten diphenylcyclopropenone (DPC). The CDR3 region is CASSLSRANTEAFF. The CDR3 nucleotides are TGTGCCAGCAGTTTATCGCGGGCTAACACTGAAGCTTTCTTT.